A single sample is the source of the 9 T cell receptor beta chains below, sequenced in a study of T cells in Graves' hyperthyroidism and ophthalmopathy. RNA transcripts gave rise to amplified TCR beta CDR3 regions. The TCR CDR3 was amplified in a first-round RT-PCR using the HTBI primer set. In TCRdb, the multiplex PCR reads were re-called with MiXCR into one record per CDR3 protein. The sample contains around 500,000 distinct CDR3 sequences, around 15% of which appear only once. Material for sequencing was blood. Receptor source: a middle-aged woman with Graves' hyperthyroidism.

The chain links TRBV29-1 to TRBJ2-7; 7 nucleotides align to TRBD2. This CDR3 is 15 amino acids long. V shed 0 bases, J shed 6 bases, and the junction held 11 bases outside the gene matches. Germline V CDR1 and CDR2: SQVTM, ANQGSEA. The CDR3 reads CSVEDTRGRASEQYF. The CDR3, as DNA: TGCAGCGTTGAAGACACTCGGGGGAGGGCGTCCGAGCAGTACTTC.

The rearrangement joins TRBV12-5 to TRBJ2-2; no clear D. Germline loops: CDR1 LGHNT, CDR2 FRNRAP. The V end lost 2 bases, the J end lost 6 bases, and 10 bases lay between the germline ends. The CDR3 is 14 amino acids. The DNA of the CDR3 is TGTGCTAGTGGTTTGAACAGCCCACCCGGGGAGCTGTTTTTT. As protein: CASGLNSPPGELFF. The complete variable domain, with remaining parts taken from reference TRBV12-5 and TRBJ2-2, reads DARVTQTPRHKVTEMGQEVTMRCQPILGHNTVFWYRQTMMQGLELLAYFRNRAPLDDSGMPKDRFSAEMPDATLATLKIQPSEPRDSAVYFCASGLNSPPGELFFGEGSRLTVL.

This clonotype was counted ten times or more. In nucleotides, the CDR3 is TGTGCCAGCAGCCCATTACAGGGGCCTGGCTACACCTTC. Protein product: CASSPLQGPGYTF. V is TRBV3-1 and J is TRBJ1-2; 7 bases agree with TRBD1. CDR3 length: 13 amino acids. Germline V gene lookup returns CDR1 LGHDT and CDR2 YNNKEL (reference sequence). V shed 4 bases and J 7 bases; nucleotides not matched to a gene: 6.

The table lists this clonotype with many counts. The chain joins TRBV3-1 to TRBJ2-1; D perhaps matches TRBD2 (5 bases). CDR1 is LGHDT and CDR2 is YNNKEL in the germline V gene (reference sequence). The V end was cut by 1 base, the J end by 8 bases, with 9 bases between. CDR3 size: 13 residues. Here the CDR3 reads CASSQVGADEQFF. The CDR3 nucleotides read TGTGCCAGCAGCCAAGTGGGAGCCGATGAGCAGTTCTTC.

This clonotype was found many times. The genes are TRBV4-1 and TRBJ1-5, with D perhaps matching TRBD1 (5 bases). The V end was cut by 6 bases, the J end by 2 bases, with 11 bases between. Germline V gives CDR1 MGHRA, CDR2 YSYEKL. CDR3 size: 14 residues. This chain's CDR3 is CASSRGGGNQPQHF. The CDR3 coding sequence is TGCGCCAGCAGTCGCGGGGGTGGCAATCAGCCCCAGCATTTT.

Comments on this clonotype: A much larger clone differs by one base, so this may be a read error. The J gene is TRBJ2-2, the V gene TRBV5-5; weak D call: TRBD2 (5 bases). The CDR3 length is 16 residues. Germline loops: CDR1 SGHKS, CDR2 YYEKEE (reference sequence). CDR3: CASSLSSGANTGEPFF. CDR3 DNA sequence: TGTGCCAGCAGCCTATCGAGCGGAGCGAACACCGGGGAGCCGTTTTTT.

This clonotype was seen many times. In nucleotides, the CDR3 is TGCAGTGCTAGAGATAGACTAGCGGGATCCTACGAGCAGTACTTC. This sequence encodes CSARDRLAGSYEQYF. J is TRBJ2-7 and V is TRBV20-1, with 11 bases matching TRBD2. Per germline, CDR1 DFQATT and CDR2 SNEGSKA (reference sequence). The CDR3 contains 15 residues. V shed 0 bases and J 1 base; nucleotides not matched to a gene: 2.

This clonotype was seen repeatedly, ten times or more. The chain joins TRBV20-1 to TRBJ2-1; D call uncertain. Trimming pared 2 bases from V and 1 base from J, leaving 6 bases between. From germline, CDR1 is DFQATT and CDR2 SNEGSKA (reference sequence). The CDR3 runs 13 residues. DNA of the CDR3: TGCAGTGCTAGAAACCCATCCTACAATGAGCAGTTCTTC. It is translated as CSARNPSYNEQFF.

This clonotype was seen many times. The rearrangement joins TRBV2 to TRBJ2-5; D is unclear. Per germline, CDR1 SNHLY and CDR2 FYNNEI. The ends were cut back, 7 bases at V and 0 bases at J, with 9 bases in the middle. This CDR3 is 13 amino acids long. In DNA form, the CDR3 reads TGTGCCAGCACGTTCACGTACCAAGAGACCCAGTACTTC. Its translation: CASTFTYQETQYF. Full variable domain (missing parts from reference TRBV2 and TRBJ2-5): EPEVTQTPSHQVTQMGQEVILRCVPISNHLYFYWYRQILGQKVEFLVSFYNNEISEKSEIFDDQFSVERPDGSNFTLKIRSTKLEDSAMYFCASTFTYQETQYFGPGTRLLVL.